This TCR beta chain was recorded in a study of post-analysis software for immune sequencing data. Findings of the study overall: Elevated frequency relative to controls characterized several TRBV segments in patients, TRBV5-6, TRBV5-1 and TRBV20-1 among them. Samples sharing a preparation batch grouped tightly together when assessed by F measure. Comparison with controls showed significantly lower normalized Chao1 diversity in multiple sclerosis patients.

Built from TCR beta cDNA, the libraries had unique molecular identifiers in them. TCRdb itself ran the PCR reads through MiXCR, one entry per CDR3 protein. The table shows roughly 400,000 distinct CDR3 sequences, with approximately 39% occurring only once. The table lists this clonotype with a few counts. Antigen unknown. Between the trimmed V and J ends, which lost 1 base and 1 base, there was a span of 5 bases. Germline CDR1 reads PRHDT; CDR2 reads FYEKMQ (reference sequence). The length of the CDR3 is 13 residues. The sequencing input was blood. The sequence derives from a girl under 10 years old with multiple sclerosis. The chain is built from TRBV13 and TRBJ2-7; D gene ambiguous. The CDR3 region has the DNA TGTGCCAGCAGCTTAGAGGAGTCCTACGAGCAGTACTTC. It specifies CASSLEESYEQYF.